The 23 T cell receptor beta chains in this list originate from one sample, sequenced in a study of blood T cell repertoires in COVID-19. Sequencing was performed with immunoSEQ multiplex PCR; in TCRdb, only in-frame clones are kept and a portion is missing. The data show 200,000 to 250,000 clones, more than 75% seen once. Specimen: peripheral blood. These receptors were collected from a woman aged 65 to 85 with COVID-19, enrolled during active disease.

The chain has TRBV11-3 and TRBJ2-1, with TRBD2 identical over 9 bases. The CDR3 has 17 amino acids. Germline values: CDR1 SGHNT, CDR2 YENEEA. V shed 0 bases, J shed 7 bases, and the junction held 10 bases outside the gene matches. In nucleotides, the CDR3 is TGTGCCAGCAGCTTAGAGGAATGGCGGGAGGGAGAGAATGAGCAGTTCTTC. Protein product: CASSLEEWREGENEQFF.

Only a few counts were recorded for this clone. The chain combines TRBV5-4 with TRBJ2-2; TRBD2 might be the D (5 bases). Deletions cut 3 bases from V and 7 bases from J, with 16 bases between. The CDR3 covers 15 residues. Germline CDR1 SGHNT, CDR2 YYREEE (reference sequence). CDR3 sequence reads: CASSSLGRGDGELFF. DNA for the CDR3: TGTGCCAGCAGCTCGTTAGGGAGAGGAGACGGGGAGCTGTTTTTT.

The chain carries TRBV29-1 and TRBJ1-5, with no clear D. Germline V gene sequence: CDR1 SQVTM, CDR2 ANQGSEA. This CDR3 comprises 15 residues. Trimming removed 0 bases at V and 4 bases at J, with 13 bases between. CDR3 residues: CSVEDHLEGNQPQHF. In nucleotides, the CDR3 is TGCAGCGTTGAAGACCACCTAGAGGGTAATCAGCCCCAGCATTTT.

In nucleotides, the CDR3 is TGTGCCAGCAGTGCTCAACTAGCGGGAGGCAATGAGCAGTTCTTC. It codes for CASSAQLAGGNEQFF. This chain uses TRBV6-4 with TRBJ2-1, with 12 bases that match TRBD2. The CDR3 contains 15 residues. The germline gives CDR1 MRHNA, CDR2 SNTAGT. V dropped 4 bases and J dropped 6; count of bases not matched to a gene: 4.

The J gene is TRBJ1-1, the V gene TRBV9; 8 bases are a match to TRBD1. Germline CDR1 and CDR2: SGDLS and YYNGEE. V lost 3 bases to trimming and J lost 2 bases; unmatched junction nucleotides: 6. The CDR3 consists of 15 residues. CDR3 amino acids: CASSAEGQVNTEAFF. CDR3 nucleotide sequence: TGTGCCAGCAGCGCCGAGGGACAGGTCAACACTGAAGCTTTCTTT.

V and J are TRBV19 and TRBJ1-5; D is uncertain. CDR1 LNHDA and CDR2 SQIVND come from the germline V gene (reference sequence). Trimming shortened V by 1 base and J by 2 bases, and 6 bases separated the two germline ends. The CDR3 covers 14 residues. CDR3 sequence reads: CASSIGEGNQPQHF. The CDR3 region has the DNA TGTGCCAGTAGTATAGGAGAGGGCAATCAGCCCCAGCATTTT.

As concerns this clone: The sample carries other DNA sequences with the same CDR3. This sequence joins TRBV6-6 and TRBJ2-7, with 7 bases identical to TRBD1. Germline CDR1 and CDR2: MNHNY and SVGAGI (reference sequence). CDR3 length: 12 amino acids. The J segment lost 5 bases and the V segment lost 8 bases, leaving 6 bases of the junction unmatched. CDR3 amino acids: CASRDRAHEQYF. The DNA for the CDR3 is TGTGCCAGCCGCGACAGGGCGCACGAGCAGTACTTC.

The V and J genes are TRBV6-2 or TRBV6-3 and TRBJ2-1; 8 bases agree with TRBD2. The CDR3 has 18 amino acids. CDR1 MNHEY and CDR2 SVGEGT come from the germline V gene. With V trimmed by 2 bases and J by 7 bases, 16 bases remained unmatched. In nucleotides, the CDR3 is TGTGCCAGCAGTTACACCGGGAGGGCTAGGGTCAGTCATAATGAGCAGTTCTTC. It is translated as CASSYTGRARVSHNEQFF.

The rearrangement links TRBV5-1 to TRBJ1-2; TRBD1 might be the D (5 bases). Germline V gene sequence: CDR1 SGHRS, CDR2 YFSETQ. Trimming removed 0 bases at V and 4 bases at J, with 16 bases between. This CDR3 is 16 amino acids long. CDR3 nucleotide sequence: TGCGCCAGCAGCTTGGAGGGGCCCCCGAACCTCTATGGCTACACCTTC. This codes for CASSLEGPPNLYGYTF.

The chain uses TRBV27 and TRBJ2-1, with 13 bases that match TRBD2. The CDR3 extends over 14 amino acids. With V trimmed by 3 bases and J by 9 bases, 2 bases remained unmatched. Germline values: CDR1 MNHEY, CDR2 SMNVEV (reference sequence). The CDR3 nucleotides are TGTGCCAGCAGTTTTAGGACTAGCGGGGGTGAGCAGTTCTTC. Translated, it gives CASSFRTSGGEQFF.

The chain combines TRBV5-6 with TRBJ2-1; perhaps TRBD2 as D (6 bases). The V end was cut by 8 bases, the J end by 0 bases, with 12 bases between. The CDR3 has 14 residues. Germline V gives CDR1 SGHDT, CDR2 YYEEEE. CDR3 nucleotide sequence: TGTGCCAGTCGGGGGTACGCCTCCTACAATGAGCAGTTCTTC. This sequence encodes CASRGYASYNEQFF.

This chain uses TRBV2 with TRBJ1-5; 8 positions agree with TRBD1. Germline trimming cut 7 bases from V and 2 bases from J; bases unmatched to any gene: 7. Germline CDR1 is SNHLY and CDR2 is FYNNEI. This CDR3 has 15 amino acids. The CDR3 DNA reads TGTGCCAGCAACCAGGACAGGGCGCGCAATCAGCCCCAGCATTTT. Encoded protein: CASNQDRARNQPQHF. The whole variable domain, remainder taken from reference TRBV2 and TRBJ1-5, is EPEVTQTPSHQVTQMGQEVILRCVPISNHLYFYWYRQILGQKVEFLVSFYNNEISEKSEIFDDQFSVERPDGSNFTLKIRSTKLEDSAMYFCASNQDRARNQPQHFGDGTRLSIL.

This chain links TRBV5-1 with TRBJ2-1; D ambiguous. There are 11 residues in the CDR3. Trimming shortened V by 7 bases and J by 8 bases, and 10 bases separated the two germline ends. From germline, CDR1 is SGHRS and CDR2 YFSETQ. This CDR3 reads CASRYADEQFF. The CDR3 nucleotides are TGCGCCAGCCGGTACGCGGATGAGCAGTTCTTC.

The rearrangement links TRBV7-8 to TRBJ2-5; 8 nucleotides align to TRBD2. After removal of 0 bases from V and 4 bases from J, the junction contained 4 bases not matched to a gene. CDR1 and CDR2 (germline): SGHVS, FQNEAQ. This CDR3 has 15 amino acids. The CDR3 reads CASSLAELAVETQYF. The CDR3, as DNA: TGTGCCAGCAGCTTAGCGGAACTAGCGGTAGAGACCCAGTACTTC.

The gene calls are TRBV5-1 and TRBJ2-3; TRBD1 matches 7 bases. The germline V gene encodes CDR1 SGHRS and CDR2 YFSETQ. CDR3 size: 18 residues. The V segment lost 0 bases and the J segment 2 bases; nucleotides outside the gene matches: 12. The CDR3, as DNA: TGCGCCAGCAGCTTGGCCCGGACAGGCAAGTCCTTCACAGATACGCAGTATTTT. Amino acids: CASSLARTGKSFTDTQYF.

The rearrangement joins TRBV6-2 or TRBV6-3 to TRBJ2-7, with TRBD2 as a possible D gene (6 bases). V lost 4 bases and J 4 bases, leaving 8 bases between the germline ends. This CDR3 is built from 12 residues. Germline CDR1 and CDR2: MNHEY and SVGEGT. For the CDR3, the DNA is TGTGCCAGCAGTTTGGGGGGTTACGAGCAGTACTTC. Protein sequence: CASSLGGYEQYF.

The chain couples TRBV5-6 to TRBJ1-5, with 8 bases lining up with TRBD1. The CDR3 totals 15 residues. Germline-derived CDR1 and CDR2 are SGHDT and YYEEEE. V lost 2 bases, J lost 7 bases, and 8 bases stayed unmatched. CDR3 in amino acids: CASSFTGGLGQPQHF. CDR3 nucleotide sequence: TGTGCCAGCAGCTTTACAGGGGGTCTAGGGCAGCCCCAGCATTTT.

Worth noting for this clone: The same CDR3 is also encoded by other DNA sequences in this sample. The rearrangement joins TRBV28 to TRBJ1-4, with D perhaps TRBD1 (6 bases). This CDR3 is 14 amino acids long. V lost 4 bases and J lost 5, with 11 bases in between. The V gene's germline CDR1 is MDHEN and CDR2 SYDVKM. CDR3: CASSSGQRNEKLFF. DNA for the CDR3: TGTGCCAGCAGTTCCGGACAGCGGAATGAAAAACTGTTTTTT.

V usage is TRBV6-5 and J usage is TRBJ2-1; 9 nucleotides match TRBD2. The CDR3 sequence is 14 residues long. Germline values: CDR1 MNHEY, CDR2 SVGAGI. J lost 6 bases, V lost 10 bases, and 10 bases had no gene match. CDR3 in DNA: TGTGCCATCTACGGAGGTAGCGGGGGCAATGAGCAGTTCTTC. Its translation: CAIYGGSGGNEQFF.

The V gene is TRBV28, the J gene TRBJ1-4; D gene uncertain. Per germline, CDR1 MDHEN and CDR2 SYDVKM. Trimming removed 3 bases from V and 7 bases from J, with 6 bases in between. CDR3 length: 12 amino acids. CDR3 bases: TGTGCCAGCAGTTTGCTCAGTGAAAAACTGTTTTTT. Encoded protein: CASSLLSEKLFF.

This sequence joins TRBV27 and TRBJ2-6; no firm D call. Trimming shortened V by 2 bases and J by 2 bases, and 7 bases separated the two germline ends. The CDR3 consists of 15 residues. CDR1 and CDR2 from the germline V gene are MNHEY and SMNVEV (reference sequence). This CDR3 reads CASSLVAPGANVLTF. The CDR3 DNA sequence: TGTGCCAGCAGTTTAGTGGCCCCTGGGGCCAACGTCCTGACTTTC. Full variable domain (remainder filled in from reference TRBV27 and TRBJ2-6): EAQVTQNPRYLITVTGKKLTVTCSQNMNHEYMSWYRQDPGLGLRQIYYSMNVEVTDKGDVPEGYKVSRKEKRNFPLILESPSPNQTSLYFCASSLVAPGANVLTFGAGSRLTVL.

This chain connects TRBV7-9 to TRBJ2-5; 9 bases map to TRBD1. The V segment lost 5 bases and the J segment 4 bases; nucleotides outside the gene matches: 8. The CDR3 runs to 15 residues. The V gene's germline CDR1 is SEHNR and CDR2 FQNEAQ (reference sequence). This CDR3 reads CASSRAGQGRETQYF. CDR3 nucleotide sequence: TGTGCCAGCAGCAGGGCAGGACAGGGGCGAGAGACCCAGTACTTC. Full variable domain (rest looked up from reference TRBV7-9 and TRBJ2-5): DTGVSQNPRHKITKRGQNVTFRCDPISEHNRLYWYRQTLGQGPEFLTYFQNEAQLEKSRLLSDRFSAERPKGSFSTLEIQRTEQGDSAMYLCASSRAGQGRETQYFGPGTRLLVL.

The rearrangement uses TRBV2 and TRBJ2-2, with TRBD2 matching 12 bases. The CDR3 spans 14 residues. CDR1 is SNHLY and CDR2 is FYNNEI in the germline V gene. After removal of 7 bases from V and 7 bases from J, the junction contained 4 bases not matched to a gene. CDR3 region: CASTGLAGIGELFF. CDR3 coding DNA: TGTGCCAGCACAGGACTAGCGGGAATCGGGGAGCTGTTTTTT.